The 11 T cell receptor beta chains reported below all come from one sample, sequenced in a study of cytomegalovirus exposure and HLA in healthy donors. Both 60 Vbeta primers and 13 Jbeta primers went into the PCR. Sequencing used immunoSEQ multiplex PCR; TCRdb keeps in-frame clones, though not all of them. The repertoire holds fewer than 250,000 clones, with around 79% as singletons. The source material was PBMCs. These receptors were collected from a man aged 18 to 30 in good health and CMV-seronegative.

The chain recombines TRBV9 with TRBJ2-3, with TRBD1 as a possible D gene (5 bases). The CDR3 is 16 residues long. The germline V gene encodes CDR1 SGDLS and CDR2 YYNGEE. V was shortened by 4 bases and J by 4 bases, with 19 bases between the two germline ends. The CDR3 DNA reads as TGTGCCAGCAGCCCCCGGACACCCTCTGGGTCAGATACGCAGTATTTT. It codes for CASSPRTPSGSDTQYF.

This clone was observed a single time. The chain is built from TRBV30 and TRBJ2-7; possibly TRBD1 for D (6 bases). The V and J ends lost 7 bases and 3 bases respectively, with 22 bases between them. CDR1 is GTSNPN and CDR2 is SVGIG in the germline V gene (reference sequence). There are 15 residues in the CDR3. CDR3 amino acids: CAFRQAYMPDYEQYF. In DNA, the CDR3 is TGTGCCTTCCGACAGGCCTATATGCCCGACTACGAGCAGTACTTC.

As concerns this clone: Other DNA variants within this sample encode the same CDR3. The rearrangement links TRBV6-1 to TRBJ2-7, with TRBD1 as a possible D gene (5 bases). V shed 2 bases and J shed 3 bases, with 5 bases lying between them. Germline-derived CDR1 and CDR2 are MNHNS and SASEGT. The CDR3 spans 12 residues. CDR3 in amino acids: CASSETGYEQYF. CDR3 bases: TGTGCCAGCAGTGAAACAGGCTACGAGCAGTACTTC.

The chain carries TRBV30 and TRBJ1-4; 12 bases line up with TRBD1. CDR1 GTSNPN and CDR2 SVGIG come from the germline V gene (reference sequence). The CDR3 sequence is 16 residues long. The V segment lost 2 bases and the J segment 4 bases; nucleotides outside the gene matches: 5. The CDR3: CAWSLGTGGLNEKLFF. The CDR3 nucleotides are TGTGCCTGGAGTCTGGGGACAGGGGGCCTTAATGAAAAACTGTTTTTT.

The genes are TRBV19 and TRBJ1-2; 10 nucleotides agree with TRBD1. The CDR3 spans 15 residues. The germline gives CDR1 LNHDA, CDR2 SQIVND (reference sequence). Trimming took 3 bases from V and 5 from J; bases not matched to a gene: 6. CDR3 loop: CASSMGQGIEYGYTF. The CDR3, as DNA: TGTGCCAGTAGTATGGGACAGGGGATAGAGTATGGCTACACCTTC.

CDR3 amino acids: CASSAGTGDSNQPQHF. The CDR3 nucleotides read TGTGCCAGCAGCGCTGGGACAGGGGATAGCAATCAGCCCCAGCATTTT. This rearrangement joins TRBV9 to TRBJ1-5; TRBD1 matches 10 bases. Germline trimming cut 3 bases from V and 0 bases from J; bases unmatched to any gene: 3. Germline lookup yields CDR1 SGDLS and CDR2 YYNGEE. The CDR3 contains 16 residues.

The chain uses TRBV13 and TRBJ1-2; D unresolved. The CDR3 runs to 16 residues. Germline V lookup: CDR1 PRHDT, CDR2 FYEKMQ (reference sequence). The V end lost 0 bases, the J end lost 2 bases, and 13 bases lay between the germline ends. CDR3: CASSLGVRLGNYGYTF. The CDR3 bases are TGTGCCAGCAGCTTAGGAGTTCGACTTGGAAACTATGGCTACACCTTC.

The J gene is TRBJ2-1, the V gene TRBV15; 8 bases are a match to TRBD2. V lost 0 bases to trimming and J lost 6 bases; unmatched junction nucleotides: 7. The CDR3 consists of 16 residues. Germline V gives CDR1 LNHNV, CDR2 YYDKDF (reference sequence). The CDR3 sequence: CATSRDWGGRFNEQFF. CDR3 nucleotides: TGTGCCACCAGCAGAGATTGGGGCGGGAGGTTCAATGAGCAGTTCTTC.

About this clone itself: Relative to the germline gene, one junction end is altered; a read error may explain this. CDR3 region: CASSHSGGKSTEAFF. The CDR3 DNA follows: TGTGCCAGCAGTCACTCAGGGGGCAAAAGCACTGAAGCTTTCTTT. The chain links TRBV6-6 to TRBJ1-1; TRBD1 matches at 8 bases. This CDR3 spans 15 amino acids. In germline, CDR1 is MNHNY, CDR2 SVGAGI (reference sequence).

The chain uses TRBV7-9 and TRBJ2-2; D gene unclear. Germline V gene sequence: CDR1 SEHNR, CDR2 FQNEAQ (reference sequence). CDR3 length: 15 residues. V shed 5 bases and J shed 4 bases, with 14 bases lying between them. DNA of the CDR3: TGTGCCAGCAGCCCCTCCGGGTCTATCACCGGGGAGCTGTTTTTT. It codes for CASSPSGSITGELFF.

CDR3 in amino acids: CASSPWTSGGSFTDTQYF. The CDR3 nucleotides read TGTGCCAGCAGCCCCTGGACTAGCGGGGGCAGTTTCACAGATACGCAGTATTTT. The rearrangement joins TRBV5-8 to TRBJ2-3; 13 nucleotides match TRBD2. Trimming at V came to 4 bases and at J to 2 bases, leaving 10 bases not matched to a gene. The CDR3 has 18 residues. The germline gives CDR1 SGHTS, CDR2 YDEGEE.